The entry below describes one T cell receptor (beta chain). What it binds is unknown. The CDR3 has 16 residues. V lost 0 bases to trimming and J lost 6 bases, with 16 bases between them. Germline V gives CDR1 SGHNT, CDR2 YYREEE (reference sequence). The data derive from a study of shared clonotypes between healthy human individuals. Study-wide findings and caveats: An effect of sequencing depth on clonotype sharing among donors was expected. Naive CD4 clonotypes overlapped across a handful of donors at around 5%. Memory subsets generally showed lower estimated richness than naive subsets.

Data came from immunoSEQ multiplex PCR; TCRdb stores just in-frame clones and leaves some out. This table has 190,000 or so clones, about 66% appearing once. Material for sequencing was memory CD4+ T cells sorted from blood. Described subset: CD45RA-negative fraction. The chain is built from TRBV5-4 and TRBJ2-1; D not resolved. The sequence was collected from a man younger than 45 in good health. This chain's CDR3 is CASSLGYVRSGNEQFF. The CDR3 nucleotides are TGTGCCAGCAGCTTGGGGTACGTCAGGTCTGGCAATGAGCAGTTCTTC.